Presented here are 12 T cell receptor beta chains from one specimen sequenced in a study of T cells after posttransplantation cyclophosphamide. Using immunoSEQ multiplex PCR, the repertoire was profiled, and TCRdb retains in-frame clones only, with some absent. The repertoire consists of 35,000 to 40,000 clones, none detected only once. Material for sequencing was PBMCs. The receptors here all came from a man between 50 and 59 years old in good health, CMV-negative, and a related stem cell transplant donor.

The table lists this clone with many counts. This chain joins TRBV19 and TRBJ2-7; 9 bases fit TRBD1. The CDR3 contains 13 residues. Germline V lookup: CDR1 LNHDA, CDR2 SQIVND (reference sequence). J gave up 5 bases and V 4 bases, and 3 bases lay outside the gene matches. The CDR3 nucleotides are TGTGCCAGTAGTACAGGACAGGGGAACGAGCAGTACTTC. This gives the protein CASSTGQGNEQYF. The full variable domain, its missing parts supplied by reference TRBV19 and TRBJ2-7, is DGGITQSPKYLFRKEGQNVTLSCEQNLNHDAMYWYRQDPGQGLRLIYYSQIVNDFQKGDIAEGYSVSREKKESFPLTVTSAQKNPTAFYLCASSTGQGNEQYFGPGTRLTVT.

This clone was found many times. The V gene is TRBV7-3, the J gene TRBJ2-2, with D possibly TRBD2 on 5 matching bases. Trimming cost V 5 bases and J 0 bases, with 10 bases left between them. Germline CDR1 reads SGHTA; CDR2 reads FQGTGA. CDR3 size: 15 residues. CDR3 bases: TGTGCCAGCAGCGTCGACTACTCGAACACCGGGGAGCTGTTTTTT. Its protein is CASSVDYSNTGELFF.

Many counts were recorded for this clone. The J gene is TRBJ1-1, the V gene TRBV27; D possibly corresponds to TRBD1 (5 bases). The CDR3 is made up of 13 amino acids. CDR1 and CDR2 (germline): MNHEY, SMNVEV (reference sequence). V shed 4 bases and J shed 2 bases, with 8 bases lying between them. The CDR3 sequence is CASSSGLNTEAFF. The CDR3 nucleotides read TGTGCCAGCAGTTCGGGACTTAACACTGAAGCTTTCTTT.

This clone occurred a few times. V is TRBV6-5 and J is TRBJ1-2; TRBD1 is a possible D gene (6 bases). The CDR3 extends over 12 amino acids. Germline assignment: CDR1 MNHEY and CDR2 SVGAGI. Trimming removed 5 bases at V and 6 bases at J, with 10 bases between. The chain's CDR3 is CASSLGGDGYTF. The CDR3 DNA follows: TGTGCCAGCAGTCTAGGGGGAGATGGCTACACCTTC.

Many counts were recorded for this clone. V and J are TRBV19 and TRBJ1-3, with D tentatively TRBD1 (6 bases). Germline assignment: CDR1 LNHDA and CDR2 SQIVND (reference sequence). The V gene lost 2 bases and the J gene lost 2 bases, with 10 bases spanning the gap. The CDR3 totals 15 residues. The CDR3 region has the DNA TGTGCCAGTAGTATAAAGGGGGAAGCTGGAAACACCATATATTTT. Amino acid sequence: CASSIKGEAGNTIYF.

This clone was seen many times. The rearrangement joins TRBV7-2 to TRBJ2-3, with 9 bases fitting TRBD2. V was clipped by 3 bases and J by 5 bases; unmatched bases: 3. The CDR3 contains 14 residues. Germline CDR1 is SGHTA and CDR2 is FQGNSA. CDR3 loop: CASSFLAGKDTQYF. CDR3 DNA: TGTGCCAGCAGCTTCCTAGCGGGGAAAGATACGCAGTATTTT.

This clone was found many times. The chain links TRBV28 to TRBJ2-2; 8 bases align to TRBD2. The CDR3 loop spans 14 amino acids. The V gene's germline CDR1 is MDHEN and CDR2 SYDVKM. After removal of 6 bases from V and 9 bases from J, the junction contained 9 bases not matched to a gene. The CDR3 is CASRSGTRNWELFF. The CDR3 DNA sequence: TGTGCCAGCAGGTCCGGGACTAGAAATTGGGAGCTGTTTTTT.

This clone was counted at least ten times. The chain employs TRBV18 and TRBJ2-5, with a possible D match to TRBD1 (6 bases). Germline CDR1 is KGHSH and CDR2 is LQKENI. The CDR3 covers 13 residues. The V end lost 4 bases, the J end lost 3 bases, and 9 bases lay between the germline ends. CDR3 nucleotide sequence: TGTGCCAGCTCACGCAGGACAGAAGAGACCCAGTACTTC. It is translated as CASSRRTEETQYF.

This clone was seen repeatedly, ten times or more. The chain combines TRBV20-1 with TRBJ1-1; D call uncertain. This CDR3 spans 11 amino acids. Germline V CDR1 and CDR2: DFQATT, SNEGSKA (reference sequence). V lost 2 bases and J 2 bases, leaving 3 bases between the germline ends. The DNA for the CDR3 is TGCAGTGCTAGACATAACACTGAAGCTTTCTTT. Its protein is CSARHNTEAFF.

This clone was found many times. The chain is built from TRBV7-9 and TRBJ1-1; D remains unclear. The germline gives CDR1 SEHNR, CDR2 FQNEAQ (reference sequence). The V and J ends lost 3 bases and 7 bases respectively, with 6 bases between them. The CDR3 contains 11 residues. The CDR3, as DNA: TGTGCCAGCAGCTTGAGGCATGAAGCTTTCTTT. It encodes CASSLRHEAFF.

This clone came up many times. The V call is TRBV6-1, the J call TRBJ2-3, with TRBD2 matching over 7 bases. V lost 6 bases to trimming and J lost 3 bases; unmatched junction nucleotides: 9. The CDR3 loop spans 15 amino acids. The germline V gene encodes CDR1 MNHNS and CDR2 SASEGT. The CDR3 DNA follows: TGTGCCAGCAGCGCCTTCGCGGGAGCGACAGATACGCAGTATTTT. Protein: CASSAFAGATDTQYF.

In its sample, this clone was seen many times. The rearrangement links TRBV7-9 to TRBJ2-1, with a weak D call TRBD2 (6 bases). The CDR3 sequence is 15 residues long. Germline V gene data show CDR1 as SEHNR and CDR2 as FQNEAQ (reference sequence). Trimming took off 5 bases at V and 9 bases at J, with 20 bases between the two ends. The CDR3 DNA sequence: TGTGCCAGCAGCCCCGGTTGGGGGGTAGATGGTGAGCAGTTCTTC. It translates to CASSPGWGVDGEQFF.